These 23 T cell receptor beta chains were all obtained from the same sample, sequenced in a study of T cells after somatic rescue of genetic block. Generated by immunoSEQ multiplex PCR, the TCRdb table keeps only in-frame clones and is missing some. The sample lists roughly 67,000 clones; 85% to 95% were seen once. Sequences were obtained from peripheral blood mononuclear cells (PBMCs). Receptors originate from a middle-aged man.

The rearrangement uses TRBV7-9 and TRBJ2-5; 8 nucleotides match TRBD1. The CDR3 is 12 residues long. Germline-derived CDR1 and CDR2 are SEHNR and FQNEAQ (reference sequence). V lost 7 bases and J lost 4; bases outside the gene matches: 2. Here the CDR3 DNA reads TGTGCCAGCACGACAGGGGTAGAGACCCAGTACTTC. Translation: CASTTGVETQYF.

J is TRBJ1-4 and V is TRBV6-6; no clear D gene. The CDR3 covers 15 residues. V lost 0 bases to trimming and J lost 8 bases, with 13 bases between them. Germline V gene data show CDR1 as MNHNY and CDR2 as SVGAGI (reference sequence). The CDR3, as DNA: TGTGCCAGCAGTTACTCGTTCGGGGTCCGGGAAAAACTGTTTTTT. Translation: CASSYSFGVREKLFF.

The V gene is TRBV7-2, the J gene TRBJ2-3; 7 nucleotides agree with TRBD2. Trimming at V came to 2 bases and at J to 2 bases, leaving 7 bases not matched to a gene. The CDR3 length is 16 residues. Germline assignment: CDR1 SGHTA and CDR2 FQGNSA. This CDR3 is CASSLSAAGITDTQYF. CDR3 coding DNA: TGTGCCAGCAGCTTATCAGCAGCGGGAATCACAGATACGCAGTATTTT.

The rearrangement uses TRBV7-9 and TRBJ2-3, with D possibly TRBD2 on 5 matching bases. This CDR3 contains 16 residues. V was trimmed by 6 bases and J by 1 base, leaving 17 bases between them. Germline CDR1 SEHNR, CDR2 FQNEAQ (reference sequence). The CDR3 DNA reads as TGTGCCAGCAGTTTCGGACTTCCCCGGGGCACAGATACGCAGTATTTT. Protein sequence: CASSFGLPRGTDTQYF.

The J gene is TRBJ1-2, the V gene TRBV4-3; 11 bases fit TRBD1. J was trimmed by 4 bases and V by 4 bases; bases with no gene match: 5. This CDR3 comprises 15 residues. Per the germline V gene, CDR1 is LGHNA and CDR2 is YSLEER. The CDR3 coding sequence is TGCGCCAGCAGCCCCGGACAGGGGGCCCTCTATGGCTACACCTTC. Encoded protein: CASSPGQGALYGYTF.

This clone came up once. The rearrangement links TRBV27 to TRBJ1-1; D is unclear. This CDR3 is built from 13 residues. V lost 0 bases and J lost 4, with 6 bases in between. Germline V lookup: CDR1 MNHEY, CDR2 SMNVEV (reference sequence). The CDR3 loop reads CASSLSVGTEAFF. CDR3 sequence (DNA): TGTGCCAGCAGTTTATCGGTGGGCACTGAAGCTTTCTTT.

The J gene is TRBJ1-3, the V gene TRBV5-4; 7 bases are a match to TRBD1. Losses at the gene ends were 3 bases for V and 0 bases for J; bases not matched to a gene: 3. The CDR3 sequence is 15 residues long. Germline lookup yields CDR1 SGHNT and CDR2 YYREEE (reference sequence). The CDR3 loop is CASSWGQSSGNTIYF. The CDR3 nucleotides are TGTGCCAGCAGCTGGGGACAGAGCTCTGGAAACACCATATATTTT.

J is TRBJ1-4 and V is TRBV5-5; D uncertain. The CDR3 runs 12 residues. Germline values: CDR1 SGHKS, CDR2 YYEKEE (reference sequence). Deletions cut 0 bases from V and 6 bases from J, with 3 bases between. The CDR3 sequence: CASSLAHEKLFF. CDR3 sequence (DNA): TGTGCCAGCAGCTTGGCTCATGAAAAACTGTTTTTT.

The chain couples TRBV27 to TRBJ2-6; TRBD1 might be the D (5 bases). The ends were cut back, 5 bases at V and 0 bases at J, with 8 bases in the middle. This CDR3 region has 15 residues. Per the germline V gene, CDR1 is MNHEY and CDR2 is SMNVEV (reference sequence). The CDR3 here is CASSDQGSGANVLTF. CDR3 nucleotides: TGTGCCAGCAGTGATCAGGGCTCTGGGGCCAACGTCCTGACTTTC.

The chain carries TRBV9 and TRBJ2-2; 10 bases are a match to TRBD2. V was pared by 4 bases and J by 5 bases, with 11 bases of the junction left unmatched. The CDR3 runs 17 residues. CDR1 is SGDLS, CDR2 YYNGEE, per germline. The CDR3 spells CASSPGRGLASTGELFF. Written as DNA, the CDR3 is TGTGCCAGCAGCCCGGGGCGGGGACTAGCGAGTACCGGGGAGCTGTTTTTT.

This clone was picked up one time. This sequence joins TRBV13 and TRBJ1-1, with D uncertain. Trimming removed 5 bases at V and 1 base at J, with 14 bases between. CDR1 is PRHDT, CDR2 FYEKMQ, per germline (reference sequence). The length of the CDR3 is 15 residues. The CDR3 is CASSTYGLGNTEAFF. Written as DNA, the CDR3 is TGTGCCAGCAGCACATACGGGTTAGGGAACACTGAAGCTTTCTTT.

The rearrangement uses TRBV6-1 and TRBJ1-4, with 10 positions matching TRBD1. The CDR3 contains 16 residues. J lost 2 bases, V lost 4 bases, and 4 bases had no gene match. Germline V gene sequence: CDR1 MNHNS, CDR2 SASEGT. The CDR3 region has the DNA TGTGCCAGCAGTGCCCGACAGGGGGCTACTAATGAAAAACTGTTTTTT. Translated: CASSARQGATNEKLFF.

The chain has TRBV4-1 and TRBJ1-3, with D tentatively TRBD1 (6 bases). The V and J ends lost 1 base and 2 bases respectively, with 24 bases between them. CDR1 and CDR2 (germline): MGHRA, YSYEKL. The CDR3 has 20 residues. CDR3 nucleotides: TGCGCCAGCAGCCAAGTAGGGGGGATGGATCGTCGTATACCTGGAAACACCATATATTTT. Its translation is CASSQVGGMDRRIPGNTIYF.

This chain links TRBV6-6 with TRBJ2-3; D tentatively reads TRBD1 or TRBD2 (6 bases each). The CDR3 totals 16 residues. Between the trimmed V and J ends, which lost 0 bases and 3 bases, there was a span of 13 bases. Germline CDR1 is MNHNY and CDR2 is SVGAGI (reference sequence). The CDR3 region has the DNA TGTGCCAGCAGTTACTCCCCTCGGGGGCGGACAGATACGCAGTATTTT. This translates into CASSYSPRGRTDTQYF.

CDR3 in amino acids: CASSYKGDTEAFF. In nucleotides, the CDR3 is TGTGCCAGCAGTTACAAGGGGGACACTGAAGCTTTCTTT. The chain links TRBV6-5 to TRBJ1-1, with TRBD1 as a possible D gene (6 bases). CDR3 length equals 13 residues. Trimming pared 2 bases from V and 3 bases from J, leaving 7 bases between. Per the germline V gene, CDR1 is MNHEY and CDR2 is SVGAGI.

The chain has TRBV27 and TRBJ1-1; the D gene is possibly TRBD1 (5 bases). Trimming pared 3 bases from V and 4 bases from J, leaving 15 bases between. From germline, CDR1 is MNHEY and CDR2 SMNVEV (reference sequence). The CDR3 runs 15 residues. CDR3 residues: CASSFFGVRGTEAFF. The CDR3 DNA reads TGTGCCAGCAGTTTCTTTGGGGTTAGGGGCACTGAAGCTTTCTTT.

The table lists this clone with a few counts. The CDR3 nucleotides read TGTGCCAGCAGCTTAAAGACTAGCGGGACCTACGAGCAGTACTTC. Translated, it gives CASSLKTSGTYEQYF. The chain has TRBV11-1 and TRBJ2-7; 11 bases are a match to TRBD2. CDR1 and CDR2 (germline): SGHAT, FQDESV (reference sequence). The CDR3 totals 15 residues. The ends lost 2 bases at V and 2 bases at J; junction bases unmatched: 2.

This chain links TRBV2 with TRBJ2-7; 9 positions match TRBD2. Germline trimming cut 8 bases from V and 2 bases from J; bases unmatched to any gene: 10. CDR3 length equals 15 residues. Germline CDR1 reads SNHLY; CDR2 reads FYNNEI. Here the CDR3 reads CASSGGAGGAYEQYF. The CDR3 DNA reads as TGTGCCAGCTCGGGGGGAGCGGGGGGTGCCTACGAGCAGTACTTC.

The chain combines TRBV27 with TRBJ2-5; no firm D call. The germline V and J ends were trimmed by 0 bases and 4 bases, with 6 bases remaining between them. The CDR3 is 13 amino acids. Germline CDR1 reads MNHEY; CDR2 reads SMNVEV (reference sequence). CDR3 protein: CASSLSWGETQYF. Written as DNA, the CDR3 is TGTGCCAGCAGTTTATCGTGGGGAGAGACCCAGTACTTC.

The CDR3 loop is CASSLAAGGPDEQYF. In nucleotides, the CDR3 is TGTGCCAGCAGCTTAGCAGCGGGAGGGCCCGACGAGCAGTACTTC. This chain links TRBV7-9 with TRBJ2-7, with 10 positions matching TRBD2. The J segment lost 5 bases and the V segment lost 0 bases, leaving 4 bases of the junction unmatched. The CDR3 spans 15 residues. Germline V gene data show CDR1 as SEHNR and CDR2 as FQNEAQ (reference sequence).

With regard to this clone: Relative to the germline gene, one junction end is altered; a read error may explain this. The rearrangement uses TRBV11-2 and TRBJ2-1; 7 nucleotides match TRBD2. Germline lookup yields CDR1 SGHAT and CDR2 FQNNGV. The CDR3 covers 11 residues. CDR3 nucleotides: TGTGCCAGCAGCTTAGGAGGGAGGGGAATCTTC. This gives the protein CASSLGGRGIF.

The chain links TRBV7-9 to TRBJ2-3; 15 positions match TRBD2. This CDR3 has 18 residues. Losses at the gene ends were 2 bases for V and 3 bases for J; bases not matched to a gene: 6. Germline CDR1 SEHNR, CDR2 FQNEAQ (reference sequence). DNA of the CDR3: TGTGCCAGCAGCTTAAAAGGCGGGACTAGCGGGAGGACAGATACGCAGTATTTT. Translated: CASSLKGGTSGRTDTQYF.

This clone was recorded a few times. The chain recombines TRBV30 with TRBJ1-1; D gene ambiguous. This CDR3 is built from 11 residues. Trimming took off 2 bases at V and 10 bases at J, with 11 bases between the two ends. The germline V gene encodes CDR1 GTSNPN and CDR2 SVGIG (reference sequence). For the CDR3, the DNA is TGTGCCTGGAGTTGGGAGGGAACAGCTTTCTTT. This codes for CAWSWEGTAFF.